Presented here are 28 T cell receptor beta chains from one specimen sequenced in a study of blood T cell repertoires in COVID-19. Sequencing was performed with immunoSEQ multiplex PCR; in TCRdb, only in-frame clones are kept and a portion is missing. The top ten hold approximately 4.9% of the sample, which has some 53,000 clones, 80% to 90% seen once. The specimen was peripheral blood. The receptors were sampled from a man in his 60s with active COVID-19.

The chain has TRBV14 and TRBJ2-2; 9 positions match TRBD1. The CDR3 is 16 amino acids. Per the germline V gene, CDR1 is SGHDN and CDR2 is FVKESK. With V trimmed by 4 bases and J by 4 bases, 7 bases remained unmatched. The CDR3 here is CASSPPGQGLTGELFF. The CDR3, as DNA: TGTGCCAGCAGCCCACCGGGACAGGGACTCACCGGGGAGCTGTTTTTT.

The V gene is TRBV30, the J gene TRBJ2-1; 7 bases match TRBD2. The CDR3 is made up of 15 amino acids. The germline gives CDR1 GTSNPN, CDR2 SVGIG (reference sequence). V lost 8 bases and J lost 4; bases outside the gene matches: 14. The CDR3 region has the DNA TGTGCCCCGTTAAAGGGGACTAATATATACAATGAGCAGTTCTTC. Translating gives CAPLKGTNIYNEQFF.

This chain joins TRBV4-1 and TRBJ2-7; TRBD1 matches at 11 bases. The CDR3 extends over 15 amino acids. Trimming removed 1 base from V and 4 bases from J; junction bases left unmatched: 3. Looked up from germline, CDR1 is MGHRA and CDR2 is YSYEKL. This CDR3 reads CASSQGGQGVYEQYF. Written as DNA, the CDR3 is TGCGCCAGCAGCCAAGGGGGACAGGGGGTGTACGAGCAGTACTTC.

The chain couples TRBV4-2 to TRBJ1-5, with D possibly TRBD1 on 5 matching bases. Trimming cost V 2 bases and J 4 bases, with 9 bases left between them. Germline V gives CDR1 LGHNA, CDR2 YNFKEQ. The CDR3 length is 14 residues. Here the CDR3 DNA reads TGTGCCAGCAGCCAACAGGGTTGGAATCAGCCCCAGCATTTT. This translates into CASSQQGWNQPQHF.

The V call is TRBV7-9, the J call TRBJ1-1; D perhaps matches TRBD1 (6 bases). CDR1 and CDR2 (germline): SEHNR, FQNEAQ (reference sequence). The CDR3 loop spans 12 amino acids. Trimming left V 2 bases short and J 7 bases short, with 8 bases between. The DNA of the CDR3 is TGTGCCAGCAGCTTAAAGGGGGTTGAAGCTTTCTTT. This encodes CASSLKGVEAFF. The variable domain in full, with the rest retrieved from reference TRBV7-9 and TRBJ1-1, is DTGVSQNPRHKITKRGQNVTFRCDPISEHNRLYWYRQTLGQGPEFLTYFQNEAQLEKSRLLSDRFSAERPKGSFSTLEIQRTEQGDSAMYLCASSLKGVEAFFGQGTRLTVV.

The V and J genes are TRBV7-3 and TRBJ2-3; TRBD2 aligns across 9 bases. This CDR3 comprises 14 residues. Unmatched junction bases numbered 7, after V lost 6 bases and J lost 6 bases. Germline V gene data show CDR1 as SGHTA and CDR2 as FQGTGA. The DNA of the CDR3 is TGTGCCAGCAGTCGTAGCGGGAGCGGGGATACGCAGTATTTT. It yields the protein CASSRSGSGDTQYF.

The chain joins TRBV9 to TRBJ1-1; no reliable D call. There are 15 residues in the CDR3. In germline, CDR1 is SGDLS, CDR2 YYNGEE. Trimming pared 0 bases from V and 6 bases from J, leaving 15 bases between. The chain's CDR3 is CASSVAETGASEAFF. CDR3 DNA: TGTGCCAGCAGCGTAGCAGAGACGGGAGCTTCTGAAGCTTTCTTT.

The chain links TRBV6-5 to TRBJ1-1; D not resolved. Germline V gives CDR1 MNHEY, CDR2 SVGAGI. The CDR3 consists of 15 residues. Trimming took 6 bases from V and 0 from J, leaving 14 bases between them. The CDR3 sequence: CASSFMRNVNTEAFF. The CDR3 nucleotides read TGTGCCAGCAGCTTCATGAGGAACGTGAACACTGAAGCTTTCTTT.

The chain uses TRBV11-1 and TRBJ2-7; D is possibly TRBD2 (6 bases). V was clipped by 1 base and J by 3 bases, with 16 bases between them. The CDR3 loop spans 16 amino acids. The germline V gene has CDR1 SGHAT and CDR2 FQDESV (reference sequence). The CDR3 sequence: CASSLGRGGPYYEQYF. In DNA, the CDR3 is TGTGCCAGCAGCTTAGGGCGGGGAGGTCCTTACTACGAGCAGTACTTC.

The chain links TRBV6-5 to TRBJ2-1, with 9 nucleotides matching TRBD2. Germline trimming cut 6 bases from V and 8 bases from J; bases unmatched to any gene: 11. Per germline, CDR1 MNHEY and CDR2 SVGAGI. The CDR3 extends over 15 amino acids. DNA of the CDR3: TGTGCCAGCAGAGCTCATAGCGGGAGAGGGTATGAGCAGTTCTTC. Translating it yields CASRAHSGRGYEQFF.

The CDR3 protein is CASSYSTGGGEQFF. The CDR3 bases are TGTGCCAGCAGTTACTCGACAGGGGGTGGTGAGCAGTTCTTC. The chain carries TRBV6-5 and TRBJ2-1; 9 bases agree with TRBD1. The CDR3 is made up of 14 amino acids. The ends lost 0 bases at V and 9 bases at J; junction bases unmatched: 3. Germline V gives CDR1 MNHEY, CDR2 SVGAGI.

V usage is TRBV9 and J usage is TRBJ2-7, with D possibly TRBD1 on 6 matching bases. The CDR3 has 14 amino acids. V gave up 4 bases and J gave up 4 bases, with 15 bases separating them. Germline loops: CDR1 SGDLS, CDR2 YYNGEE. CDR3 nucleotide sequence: TGTGCCAGCAGCCCCACCACAGGGATATACGAGCAGTACTTC. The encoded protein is CASSPTTGIYEQYF.

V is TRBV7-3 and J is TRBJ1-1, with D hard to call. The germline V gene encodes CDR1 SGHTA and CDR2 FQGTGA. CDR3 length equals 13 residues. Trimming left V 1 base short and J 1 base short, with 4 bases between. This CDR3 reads CASSLIQNTEAFF. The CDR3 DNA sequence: TGTGCCAGCAGCTTAATACAGAACACTGAAGCTTTCTTT.

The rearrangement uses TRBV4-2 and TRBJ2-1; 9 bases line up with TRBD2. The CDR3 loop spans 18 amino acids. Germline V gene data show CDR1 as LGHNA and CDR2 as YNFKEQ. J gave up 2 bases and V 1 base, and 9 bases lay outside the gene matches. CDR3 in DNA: TGTGCCAGCAGCCAAGTGTCTAGCGGGATCTCACCCTACAATGAGCAGTTCTTC. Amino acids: CASSQVSSGISPYNEQFF.

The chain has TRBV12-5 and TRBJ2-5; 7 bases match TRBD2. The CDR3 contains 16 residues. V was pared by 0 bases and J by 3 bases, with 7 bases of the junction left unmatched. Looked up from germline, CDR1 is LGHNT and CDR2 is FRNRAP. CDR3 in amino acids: CASGLVLGGGKETQYF. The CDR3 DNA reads TGTGCTAGTGGTTTGGTCCTTGGGGGGGGAAAAGAGACCCAGTACTTC.

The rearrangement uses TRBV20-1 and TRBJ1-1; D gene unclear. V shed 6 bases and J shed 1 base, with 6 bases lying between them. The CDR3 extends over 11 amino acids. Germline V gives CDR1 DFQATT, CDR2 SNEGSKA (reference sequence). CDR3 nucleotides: TGCAGTGCCACCGGGAACACTGAAGCTTTCTTT. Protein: CSATGNTEAFF.

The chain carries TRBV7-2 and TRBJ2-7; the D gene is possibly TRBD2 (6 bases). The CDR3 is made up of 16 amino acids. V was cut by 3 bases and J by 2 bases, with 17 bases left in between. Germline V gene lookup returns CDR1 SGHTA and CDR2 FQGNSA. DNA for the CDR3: TGTGCCAGCAGCTTGACTAGAAGCCTCGGGGCCTACGAGCAGTACTTC. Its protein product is CASSLTRSLGAYEQYF.

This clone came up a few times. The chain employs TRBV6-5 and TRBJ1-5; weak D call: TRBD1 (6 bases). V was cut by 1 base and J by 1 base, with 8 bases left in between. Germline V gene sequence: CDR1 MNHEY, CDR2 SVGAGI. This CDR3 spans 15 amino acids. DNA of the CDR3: TGTGCCAGCAGTTACTTGGACAGAAGCAATCAGCCCCAGCATTTT. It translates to CASSYLDRSNQPQHF.

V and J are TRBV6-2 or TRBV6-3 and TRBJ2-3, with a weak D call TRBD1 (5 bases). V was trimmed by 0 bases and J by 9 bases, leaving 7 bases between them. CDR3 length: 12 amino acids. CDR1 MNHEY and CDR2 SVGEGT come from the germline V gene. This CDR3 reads CASSYSQGTQYF. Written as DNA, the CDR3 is TGTGCCAGCAGTTACTCGCAGGGAACGCAGTATTTT.

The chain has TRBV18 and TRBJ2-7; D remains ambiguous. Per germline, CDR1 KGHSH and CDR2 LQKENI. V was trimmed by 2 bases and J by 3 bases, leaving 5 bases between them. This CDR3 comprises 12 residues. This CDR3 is CASSPTGYEQYF. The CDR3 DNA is TGTGCCAGCTCACCAACCGGCTACGAGCAGTACTTC.

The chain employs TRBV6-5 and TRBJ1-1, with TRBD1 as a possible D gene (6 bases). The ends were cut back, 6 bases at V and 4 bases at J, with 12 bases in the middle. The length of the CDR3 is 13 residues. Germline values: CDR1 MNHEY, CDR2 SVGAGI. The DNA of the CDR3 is TGTGCCAGCAGGGACACAGGGTTCACTGAAGCTTTCTTT. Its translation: CASRDTGFTEAFF.

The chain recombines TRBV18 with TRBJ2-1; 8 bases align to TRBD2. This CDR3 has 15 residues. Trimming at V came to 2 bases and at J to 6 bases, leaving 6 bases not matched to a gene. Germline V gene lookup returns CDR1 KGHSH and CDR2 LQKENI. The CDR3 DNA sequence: TGTGCCAGCTCACCAGGCCTAGCGGGTATCAATGAGCAGTTCTTC. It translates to CASSPGLAGINEQFF.

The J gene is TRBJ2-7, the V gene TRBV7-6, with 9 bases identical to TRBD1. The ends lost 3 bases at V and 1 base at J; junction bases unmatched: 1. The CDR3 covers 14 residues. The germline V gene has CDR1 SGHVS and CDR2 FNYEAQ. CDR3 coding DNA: TGTGCCAGCAGCTTGGGGACAGGGTCCTACGAGCAGTACTTC. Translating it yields CASSLGTGSYEQYF.

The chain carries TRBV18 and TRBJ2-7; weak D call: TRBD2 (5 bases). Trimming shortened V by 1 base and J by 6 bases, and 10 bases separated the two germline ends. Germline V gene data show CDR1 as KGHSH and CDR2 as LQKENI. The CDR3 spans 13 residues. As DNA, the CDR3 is TGTGCCAGCTCACCACGGGGAGAAGGCGAGCAGTACTTC. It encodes CASSPRGEGEQYF.

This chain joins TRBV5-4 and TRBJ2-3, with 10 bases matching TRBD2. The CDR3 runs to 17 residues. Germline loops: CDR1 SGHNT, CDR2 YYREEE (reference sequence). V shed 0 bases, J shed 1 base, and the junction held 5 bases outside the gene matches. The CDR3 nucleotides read TGTGCCAGCAGCTTGGCTGGAGCGGGAGGGCGCACAGATACGCAGTATTTT. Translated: CASSLAGAGGRTDTQYF.

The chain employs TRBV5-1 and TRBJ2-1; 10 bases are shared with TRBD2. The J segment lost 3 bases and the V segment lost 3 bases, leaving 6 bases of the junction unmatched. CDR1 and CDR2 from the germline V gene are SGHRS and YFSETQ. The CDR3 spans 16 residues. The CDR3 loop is CASSSGPSGGYNEQFF. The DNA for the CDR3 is TGCGCCAGCAGCTCGGGGCCTAGCGGGGGCTACAATGAGCAGTTCTTC.

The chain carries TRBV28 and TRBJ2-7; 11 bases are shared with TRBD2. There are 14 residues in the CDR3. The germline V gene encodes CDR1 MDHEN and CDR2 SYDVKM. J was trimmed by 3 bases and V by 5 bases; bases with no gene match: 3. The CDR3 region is CASSLTSGSYEQYF. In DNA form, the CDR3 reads TGTGCCAGCAGTCTCACTAGCGGGAGCTACGAGCAGTACTTC.

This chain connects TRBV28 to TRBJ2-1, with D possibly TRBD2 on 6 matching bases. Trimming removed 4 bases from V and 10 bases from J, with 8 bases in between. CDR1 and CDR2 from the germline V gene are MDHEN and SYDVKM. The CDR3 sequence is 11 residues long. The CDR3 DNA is TGTGCCAGCAGTTGGGGGGTCGAGCAGTTCTTC. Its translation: CASSWGVEQFF.